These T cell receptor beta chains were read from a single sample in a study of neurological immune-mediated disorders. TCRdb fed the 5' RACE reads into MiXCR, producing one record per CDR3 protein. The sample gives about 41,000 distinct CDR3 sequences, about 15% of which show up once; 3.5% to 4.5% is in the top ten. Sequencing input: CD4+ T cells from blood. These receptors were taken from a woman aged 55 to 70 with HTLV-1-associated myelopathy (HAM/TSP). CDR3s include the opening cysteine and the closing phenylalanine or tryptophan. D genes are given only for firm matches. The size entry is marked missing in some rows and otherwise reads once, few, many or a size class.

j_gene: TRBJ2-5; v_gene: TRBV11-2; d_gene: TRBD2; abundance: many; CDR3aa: CASSGRGLIQETQYF; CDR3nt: TGTGCCAGCAGCGGACGGGGACTAATACAAGAGACCCAGTACTTC
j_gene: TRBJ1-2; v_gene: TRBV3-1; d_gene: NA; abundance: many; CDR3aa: CASSYGRGGYTF; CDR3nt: TGTGCCAGCAGCTATGGCAGGGGCGGCTACACCTTC
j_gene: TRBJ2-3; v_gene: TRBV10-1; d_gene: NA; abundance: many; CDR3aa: CASSDPSDGGTDTQYF; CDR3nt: TGCGCCAGCAGTGACCCTAGCGATGGGGGCACAGATACGCAGTATTTT
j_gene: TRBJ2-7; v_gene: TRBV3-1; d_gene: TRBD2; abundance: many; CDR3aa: CASSQESGALIVYEQYF; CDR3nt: TGTGCCAGCAGCCAAGAAAGCGGGGCGTTGATAGTCTACGAGCAGTACTTC
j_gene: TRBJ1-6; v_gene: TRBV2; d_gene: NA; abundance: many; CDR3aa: CASSQGQYNSPLHF; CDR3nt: TGTGCCAGCAGTCAGGGGCAATATAATTCACCCCTCCACTTT
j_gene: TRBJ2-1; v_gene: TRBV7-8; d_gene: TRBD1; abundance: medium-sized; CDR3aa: CASSLNGQGVYNEQFF; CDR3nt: TGTGCCAGCAGCTTAAACGGGCAGGGGGTATACAATGAGCAGTTCTTC
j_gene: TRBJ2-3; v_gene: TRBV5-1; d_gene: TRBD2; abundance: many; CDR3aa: CASSFKFSGDSTDTQYF; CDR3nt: TGCGCCAGCAGCTTTAAATTTAGCGGGGATAGCACAGATACGCAGTATTTT
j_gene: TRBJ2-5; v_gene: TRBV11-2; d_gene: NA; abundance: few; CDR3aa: CASSLAGVETQYF; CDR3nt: TGTGCCAGCAGCTTAGCGGGAGTGGAGACCCAGTACTTC
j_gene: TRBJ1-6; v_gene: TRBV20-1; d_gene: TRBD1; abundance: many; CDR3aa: CSARGTGDSPLHF; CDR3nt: TGCAGTGCTAGGGGGACAGGAGATTCACCCCTCCACTTT
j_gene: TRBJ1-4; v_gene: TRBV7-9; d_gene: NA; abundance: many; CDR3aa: CASSSWTGGRANEKLFF; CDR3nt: TGTGCCAGCAGCTCGTGGACGGGAGGAAGGGCAAATGAAAAACTGTTTTTT
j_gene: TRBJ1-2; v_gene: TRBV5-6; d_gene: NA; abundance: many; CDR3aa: CASSLDLGQNYGYTF; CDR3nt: TGTGCCAGCAGCTTGGACCTTGGACAGAACTATGGCTACACCTTC
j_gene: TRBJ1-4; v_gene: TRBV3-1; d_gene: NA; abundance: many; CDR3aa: CASSQDRPATNEKLFF; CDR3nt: TGTGCCAGCAGCCAAGACCGACCGGCAACTAATGAAAAACTGTTTTTT
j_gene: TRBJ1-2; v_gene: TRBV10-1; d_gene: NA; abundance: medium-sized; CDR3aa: CASSEPFLGGYTF; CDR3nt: TGCGCCAGCAGTGAACCCTTCCTGGGAGGCTACACCTTC
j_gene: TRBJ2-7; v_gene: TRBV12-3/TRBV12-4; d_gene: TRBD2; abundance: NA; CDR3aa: CVSSSWTSGDYDQYF; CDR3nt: TGTGTCAGCAGCTCCTGGACTAGCGGGGACTACGATCAGTACTTC
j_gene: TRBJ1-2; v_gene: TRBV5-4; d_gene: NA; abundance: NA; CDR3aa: CASRSDLTNYGYTF; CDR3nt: TGTGCCAGCAGATCGGACCTCACTAACTATGGCTACACCTTC
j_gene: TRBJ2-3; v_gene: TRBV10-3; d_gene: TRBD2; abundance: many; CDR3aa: CAITDGGAADTQYF; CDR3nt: TGTGCCATCACCGACGGGGGGGCAGCAGATACGCAGTATTTT
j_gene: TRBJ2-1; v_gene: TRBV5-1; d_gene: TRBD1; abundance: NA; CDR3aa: CASRQGANEQFF; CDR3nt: TGCGCCAGCAGGCAGGGGGCGAATGAGCAGTTCTTC
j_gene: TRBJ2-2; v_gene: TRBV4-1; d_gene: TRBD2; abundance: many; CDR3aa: CASKMGLAGKFTGELFF; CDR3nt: TGCGCCAGCAAAATGGGACTAGCGGGGAAGTTCACCGGGGAGCTGTTTTTT
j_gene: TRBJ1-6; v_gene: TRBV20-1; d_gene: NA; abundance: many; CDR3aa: CSASTGYNSPLHF; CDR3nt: TGCAGTGCTTCCACAGGATATAATTCACCCCTCCACTTT
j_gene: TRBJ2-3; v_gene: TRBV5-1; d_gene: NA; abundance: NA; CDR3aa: CASDTGRGRDTQYF; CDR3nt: TGCGCCAGCGACACAGGGAGAGGCCGAGATACGCAGTATTTT
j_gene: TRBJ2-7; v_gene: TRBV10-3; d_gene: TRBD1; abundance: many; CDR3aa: CAISEAPGQGFSYEQYF; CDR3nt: TGTGCCATCAGTGAGGCCCCGGGACAGGGTTTCTCCTACGAGCAGTACTTC
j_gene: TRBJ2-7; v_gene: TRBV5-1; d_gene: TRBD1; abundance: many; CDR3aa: CASSLGDRGLYEQYF; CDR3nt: TGCGCCAGCAGCTTGGGAGACAGGGGCCTCTACGAGCAGTACTTC
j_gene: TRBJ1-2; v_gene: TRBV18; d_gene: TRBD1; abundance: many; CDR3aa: CASSRMDVTGYNGYTF; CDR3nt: TGTGCCAGCTCACGAATGGATGTGACAGGGTATAATGGCTACACCTTC
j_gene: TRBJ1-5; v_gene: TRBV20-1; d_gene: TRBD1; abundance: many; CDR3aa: CSTPGTGPNQPQHF; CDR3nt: TGCAGTACACCCGGGACAGGGCCCAATCAGCCCCAGCATTTT
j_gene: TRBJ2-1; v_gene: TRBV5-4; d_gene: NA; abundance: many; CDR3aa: CASSPSRQANNEQFF; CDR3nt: TGTGCCAGCAGCCCTTCACGACAGGCTAACAATGAGCAGTTCTTC
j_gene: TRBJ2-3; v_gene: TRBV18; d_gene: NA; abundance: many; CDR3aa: CASSTGVSTDTQYF; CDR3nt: TGTGCCAGCTCGACTGGGGTTAGCACAGATACGCAGTATTTT
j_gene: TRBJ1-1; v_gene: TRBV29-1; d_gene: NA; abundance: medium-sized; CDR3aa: CSVATAMNTEAFF; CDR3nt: TGCAGCGTTGCGACAGCCATGAACACTGAAGCTTTCTTT
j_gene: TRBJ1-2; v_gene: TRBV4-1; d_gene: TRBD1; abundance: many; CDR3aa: CASSGTGVYGYTF; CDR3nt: TGCGCCAGCTCCGGGACAGGCGTCTATGGCTACACCTTC
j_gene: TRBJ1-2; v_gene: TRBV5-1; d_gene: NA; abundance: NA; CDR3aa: CASSLPGQDGYTF; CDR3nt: TGCGCCAGCAGCTTGCCAGGGCAGGATGGCTACACCTTC
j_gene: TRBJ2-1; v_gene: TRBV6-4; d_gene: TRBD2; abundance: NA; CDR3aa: CASSESGGHSYNEQFF; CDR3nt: TGTGCCAGCAGTGAAAGCGGGGGCCACTCCTACAATGAGCAGTTCTTC
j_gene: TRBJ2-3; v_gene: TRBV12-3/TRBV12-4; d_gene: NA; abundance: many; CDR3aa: CASSFPRLGTDTQYF; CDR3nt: TGTGCCAGCAGTTTCCCCCGACTAGGCACAGATACGCAGTATTTT
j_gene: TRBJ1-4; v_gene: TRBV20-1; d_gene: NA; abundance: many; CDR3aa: CSAYRDNEKLFF; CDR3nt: TGCAGTGCCTACAGGGACAATGAAAAACTGTTTTTT
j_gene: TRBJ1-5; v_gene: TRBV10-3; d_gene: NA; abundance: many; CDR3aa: CAISESTVLGKPQHF; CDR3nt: TGTGCCATCAGTGAGTCGACGGTTCTGGGGAAGCCCCAGCATTTT
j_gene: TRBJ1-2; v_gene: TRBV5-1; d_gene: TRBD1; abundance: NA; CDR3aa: CASTKGQGYGYTF; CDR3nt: TGCGCCAGCACCAAAGGACAGGGGTATGGATACACCTTC
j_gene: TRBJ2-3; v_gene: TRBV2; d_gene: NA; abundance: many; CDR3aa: CASSFTRGGGLTDTQYF; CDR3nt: TGTGCCAGCAGTTTTACCAGGGGCGGGGGCTTAACAGATACGCAGTATTTT
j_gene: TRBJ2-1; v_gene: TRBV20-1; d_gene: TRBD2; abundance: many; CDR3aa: CSARDTSGYNEQFF; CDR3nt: TGCAGTGCTAGAGACACTAGCGGCTACAATGAGCAGTTCTTC
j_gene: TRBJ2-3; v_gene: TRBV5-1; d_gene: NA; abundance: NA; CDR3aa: CASSYEDLGMQYF; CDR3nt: TGCGCCAGCAGCTACGAGGACCTGGGGATGCAGTATTTT
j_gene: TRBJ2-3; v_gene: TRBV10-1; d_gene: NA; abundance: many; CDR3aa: CASSDNTGSTDTQYF; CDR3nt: TGCGCCAGCAGTGACAATACAGGAAGCACAGATACGCAGTATTTT